Presented here are 25 T cell receptor beta chains from one specimen sequenced in a study of neurological immune-mediated disorders. In TCRdb, the 5' RACE reads were re-called with MiXCR into one record per CDR3 protein. The sample consists of 40,000 or so distinct CDR3 sequences, around 2.5% of them appearing once. What was sequenced was PBMCs. The receptor set was obtained from a man aged 25-45 years with multiple sclerosis.

This clonotype was found many times. The chain recombines TRBV20-1 with TRBJ2-3; D possibly uses TRBD1 or TRBD2 (6 bases each). Per the germline V gene, CDR1 is DFQATT and CDR2 is SNEGSKA (reference sequence). V was clipped by 1 base and J by 4 bases, with 12 bases between them. This CDR3 spans 14 amino acids. The CDR3 region is CSARAGAGSDTQYF. CDR3 DNA sequence: TGCAGTGCTAGAGCGGGGGCAGGGTCAGATACGCAGTATTTT.

This clonotype was seen more than once but under ten times. The chain uses TRBV5-1 and TRBJ2-7; no firm D call. Between the trimmed V and J ends, which lost 0 bases and 0 bases, there was a span of 7 bases. CDR1 is SGHRS and CDR2 is YFSETQ in the germline V gene. CDR3 size: 14 residues. As DNA, the CDR3 is TGCGCCAGCAGCTTGGTTACTTCCTCCTACGAGCAGTACTTC. Translating gives CASSLVTSSYEQYF. Full variable domain (outside the CDR3, taken from reference TRBV5-1 and TRBJ2-7): KAGVTQTPRYLIKTRGQQVTLSCSPISGHRSVSWYQQTPGQGLQFLFEYFSETQRNKGNFPGRFSGRQFSNSRSEMNVSTLELGDSALYLCASSLVTSSYEQYFGPGTRLTVT.

In this sample, this clonotype turned up many times. The chain joins TRBV6-5 to TRBJ2-7; the D call may be TRBD1 or TRBD2 (5 bases each). V lost 5 bases to trimming and J lost 1 base, with 12 bases between them. Germline-derived CDR1 and CDR2 are MNHEY and SVGAGI. CDR3 length equals 14 residues. CDR3 bases: TGTGCCAGCAGTCCCGGGACCGCTTCCTACGAGCAGTACTTC. This sequence encodes CASSPGTASYEQYF.

This clonotype has ten or more counts. The chain recombines TRBV10-2 with TRBJ2-7, with D perhaps TRBD1 (5 bases). Germline V gene sequence: CDR1 WSHSY, CDR2 SAAADI. This CDR3 contains 12 residues. V dropped 2 bases and J dropped 3 bases, with 5 bases sitting between them. For the CDR3, the DNA is TGCGCCAGCAGTGAGACAGGCTACGAGCAGTACTTC. Protein product: CASSETGYEQYF.

This clonotype occurred many times. The chain has TRBV6-6 and TRBJ2-1; D unclear. Trimming stripped 0 bases from V and 7 bases from J, with 4 bases between. The germline V gene has CDR1 MNHNY and CDR2 SVGAGI (reference sequence). CDR3 length: 12 amino acids. The CDR3 bases are TGTGCCAGCAGTTACTCGAAAAATGAGCAGTTCTTC. It is translated as CASSYSKNEQFF.

This clonotype was observed many times. The V gene is TRBV6-5, the J gene TRBJ1-1; TRBD1 might be the D (5 bases). Germline loops: CDR1 MNHEY, CDR2 SVGAGI. The CDR3 is 14 amino acids. The V gene lost 5 bases and the J gene lost 4 bases, with 14 bases spanning the gap. CDR3 sequence (DNA): TGTGCCAGCAGTCCCGGGGGGGACCTCACTGAAGCTTTCTTT. The encoded protein is CASSPGGDLTEAFF.

This clonotype came up a few times. V usage is TRBV5-1 and J usage is TRBJ2-5; D is tentatively TRBD1 or TRBD2 (5 bases each). Trimming took off 4 bases at V and 4 bases at J, with 11 bases between the two ends. Germline-derived CDR1 and CDR2 are SGHRS and YFSETQ. This CDR3 contains 13 residues. CDR3 in amino acids: CASSGRDPETQYF. As DNA, the CDR3 is TGCGCCAGCAGCGGACGGGACCCAGAGACCCAGTACTTC. The entire variable domain, with the rest obtained from reference TRBV5-1 and TRBJ2-5, is as follows: KAGVTQTPRYLIKTRGQQVTLSCSPISGHRSVSWYQQTPGQGLQFLFEYFSETQRNKGNFPGRFSGRQFSNSRSEMNVSTLELGDSALYLCASSGRDPETQYFGPGTRLLVL.

This clonotype has a count of ten or more. The CDR3 coding sequence is TGTGCCAGCAGTTTAGTTCCCGCTGACAGAGGGGAGCCCCAGCATTTT. This encodes CASSLVPADRGEPQHF. The chain employs TRBV12-3 or TRBV12-4 and TRBJ1-5; perhaps TRBD1 as D (5 bases). Between the trimmed V and J ends, which lost 1 base and 8 bases, there was a span of 18 bases. CDR3 length equals 16 residues.

This clonotype has ten or more counts. This could be a read error, since a much larger clone is one nucleotide away. CDR3 nucleotides: TGCGCCAGCGCACAGGAAGTGGCGAATTCACCCCTCAACTTT. Amino acid sequence: CASAQEVANSPLNF. The chain has TRBV5-1 and TRBJ1-6; tentatively, D is TRBD1 (5 bases). Looked up from germline, CDR1 is SGHRS and CDR2 is YFSETQ. The CDR3 has 14 amino acids.

This clonotype occurred many times. The rearrangement uses TRBV2 and TRBJ1-4; possible D gene TRBD1, 6 bases. Germline V gene sequence: CDR1 SNHLY, CDR2 FYNNEI. Trimming cost V 6 bases and J 6 bases, with 14 bases left between them. The CDR3 is 14 amino acids. The chain's CDR3 is CASRIQGGDEKLFF. The CDR3, as DNA: TGTGCCAGCAGGATACAGGGAGGCGATGAAAAACTGTTTTTT.

This clonotype was picked up a small number of times. This chain joins TRBV20-1 and TRBJ2-7; TRBD2 is a possible D gene (5 bases). This CDR3 region has 11 residues. Germline V gene lookup returns CDR1 DFQATT and CDR2 SNEGSKA (reference sequence). Trimming left V 6 bases short and J 6 bases short, with 12 bases between. CDR3 coding DNA: TGCAGTGCGGAGGCCTTCAGCGAGCAGTACTTC. Residues: CSAEAFSEQYF.

At least ten counts were recorded for this clonotype. J is TRBJ1-1 and V is TRBV5-6; D is possibly TRBD1 (6 bases). The CDR3 contains 16 residues. Trimming pared 0 bases from V and 3 bases from J, leaving 15 bases between. The germline CDR1 and CDR2 sequences are SGHDT and YYEEEE. The CDR3 here is CASSLVSWGQDTEAFF. CDR3 DNA: TGTGCCAGCAGCTTGGTTAGTTGGGGGCAGGACACTGAAGCTTTCTTT.

This clonotype was found many times. At one end, the junction sequence differs from germline, possibly due to a read error. The gene calls are TRBV11-2 and TRBJ2-7; no reliable D call. This CDR3 has 15 amino acids. CDR1 and CDR2 (germline): SGHAT, FQNNGV. In DNA form, the CDR3 reads TGTGCCAGCAGCCTAGATGGTAACCCCTCCGACGAGCAGTACTTC. It yields the protein CASSLDGNPSDEQYF. Full variable domain (rest looked up from reference TRBV11-2 and TRBJ2-7): EAGVAQSPRYKIIEKRQSVAFWCNPISGHATLYWYQQILGQGPKLLIQFQNNGVVDDSQLPKDRFSAERLKGVDSTLKIQPAKLEDSAVYLCASSLDGNPSDEQYFGPGTRLTVT.

In this sample, this clonotype turned up a few times. The rearrangement joins TRBV20-1 to TRBJ2-5; 10 nucleotides align to TRBD1. Germline V lookup: CDR1 DFQATT, CDR2 SNEGSKA (reference sequence). The V segment lost 7 bases and the J segment 4 bases; nucleotides outside the gene matches: 6. The CDR3 loop spans 13 amino acids. The CDR3 DNA sequence: TGCAGTGTACCGACAGGGGGCTTAGAGACCCAGTACTTC. It is translated as CSVPTGGLETQYF.

This clonotype occurred many times. The chain couples TRBV20-1 to TRBJ2-5; 16 bases line up with TRBD2. The V gene's germline CDR1 is DFQATT and CDR2 SNEGSKA (reference sequence). This CDR3 is built from 14 residues. V gave up 4 bases and J gave up 9 bases; unmatched junction bases: 5. DNA for the CDR3: TGCAGTGCTACCGGGACTAGCGGGGGGGCCCCCCAGTACTTC. This sequence encodes CSATGTSGGAPQYF.

This clonotype was seen ten or more times. The V call is TRBV5-1, the J call TRBJ1-2, with TRBD1 matching 8 bases. Germline loops: CDR1 SGHRS, CDR2 YFSETQ. Trimming took 6 bases from V and 2 from J; bases not matched to a gene: 6. This CDR3 contains 14 residues. CDR3 residues: CASTRTGTNYGYTF. The CDR3, as DNA: TGCGCCAGCACTCGGACAGGGACCAACTATGGCTACACCTTC.

This clonotype has at least ten counts. The rearrangement uses TRBV5-6 and TRBJ2-1; no firm D call. Trimming took off 2 bases at V and 8 bases at J, with 5 bases between the two ends. The V gene's germline CDR1 is SGHDT and CDR2 YYEEEE. The CDR3 runs 11 residues. The CDR3 loop reads CASSFDYEQFF. The CDR3 region has the DNA TGTGCCAGCAGCTTCGACTATGAGCAGTTCTTC.

This clonotype came up many times. CDR3 DNA sequence: TGCAGTGCTAGAAACCTAGCGGGAGGAGTTAATGAGCAGTTCTTC. This codes for CSARNLAGGVNEQFF. The chain is built from TRBV20-1 and TRBJ2-1; 11 bases map to TRBD2. After removal of 2 bases from V and 7 bases from J, the junction contained 7 bases not matched to a gene. The CDR3 is 15 residues long. Germline V gives CDR1 DFQATT, CDR2 SNEGSKA (reference sequence).

There are many counts of this clonotype. The CDR3 sequence is CSVADRDYGYTF. DNA of the CDR3: TGCAGCGTGGCGGACAGGGACTATGGCTACACCTTC. The V gene is TRBV29-1, the J gene TRBJ1-2; 8 bases align to TRBD1. Germline V lookup: CDR1 SQVTM, CDR2 ANQGSEA. The CDR3 sequence is 12 residues long. V shed 6 bases and J 3 bases; nucleotides not matched to a gene: 3.

This clonotype was counted many times. Written as DNA, the CDR3 is TGCAGGGCGACAGGGTCGGTTGAGACCCAGTACTTC. It is translated as CRATGSVETQYF. The chain combines TRBV20-1 with TRBJ2-5, with 7 bases that match TRBD1. The CDR3 consists of 12 residues. In germline, CDR1 is DFQATT, CDR2 SNEGSKA (reference sequence).

Worth noting for this clonotype: A read error is possible here, since a much larger clone lies one base away. The chain recombines TRBV24-1 with TRBJ2-1; TRBD2 matches 7 bases. The CDR3 spans 16 residues. The J segment lost 8 bases and the V segment lost 3 bases, leaving 12 bases of the junction unmatched. Germline V CDR1 and CDR2: KGHDR, SFDVKD. CDR3 nucleotides: TGTGCCACCAGTGATACAACTAGCGAGAGCATCTATGAGCAGTTCTTC. Translated: CATSDTTSESIYEQFF.

In its sample, this clonotype was seen many times. This rearrangement joins TRBV5-5 to TRBJ1-1; D gene uncertain. V shed 5 bases and J shed 6 bases, with 20 bases lying between them. The CDR3 loop spans 15 amino acids. In germline, CDR1 is SGHKS, CDR2 YYEKEE (reference sequence). The CDR3 sequence: CASSSTEGRRAEAFF. In DNA form, the CDR3 reads TGTGCCAGCAGTTCTACCGAAGGGCGAAGGGCTGAAGCTTTCTTT.

This clonotype was counted ten times or more. The chain has TRBV4-3 and TRBJ2-6; D not resolved. Trimming removed 1 base at V and 4 bases at J, with 11 bases between. The CDR3 length is 16 residues. Per the germline V gene, CDR1 is LGHNA and CDR2 is YSLEER. DNA of the CDR3: TGCGCCAGCAGCCAAGTTAGGATCTCAGGGGCCAACGTCCTGACTTTC. As protein: CASSQVRISGANVLTF.

This chain uses TRBV5-1 with TRBJ2-1, with no clear D. With 0 bases removed from V and 8 bases from J, the gap between germline ends came to 12 bases. Per germline, CDR1 SGHRS and CDR2 YFSETQ. The length of the CDR3 is 14 residues. The CDR3 spells CASSLDQGNDEQFF. Written as DNA, the CDR3 is TGCGCCAGCAGCTTGGATCAAGGGAATGATGAGCAGTTCTTC.

This clonotype was picked up many times. This chain links TRBV12-3 or TRBV12-4 with TRBJ2-5; D is ambiguous. The CDR3 is 16 residues long. Trimming removed 5 bases at V and 1 base at J, with 17 bases between. The CDR3 spells CASSRRSLTFQETQYF. Here the CDR3 DNA reads TGTGCCAGCAGTCGCCGGTCATTAACTTTCCAAGAGACCCAGTACTTC.